Below are 22 T cell receptor beta chains sequenced from a single sample in a study of T cells in women clearing cervical HPV infection. Measured with immunoSEQ multiplex PCR; TCRdb has only the in-frame clones, and not every one. This listing includes 31,000 or so clones. Sequenced material: blood buffy coat. These receptors all come from a woman aged 18-69 years with a cervical HPV16 infection that either progressed to CIN3+ or cleared (not recorded which).

Worth noting for this clone: The CDR3 end lies 3 residues beyond the end of the read and is filled in from the germline J gene. The chain joins TRBV2 to TRBJ2-5; 9 nucleotides match TRBD2. Germline V CDR1 and CDR2: SNHLY, FYNNEI. V trimming: 2 bases; J trimming: 5 bases; junction bases outside the gene matches: 9. There are 16 residues in the CDR3. This CDR3 reads CASSERRRGGWETQYF. CDR3 DNA (partial): TGTGCCAGCAGTGAACGTAGGCGGGGGGGTTGGGAGACC.

As to this clone: With the read ending 3 residues before the CDR3 end, the germline J gene is used to fill in that end. This chain connects TRBV5-1 to TRBJ1-1; 12 bases fit TRBD1. The CDR3 covers 19 residues. With V trimmed by 1 base and J by 2 bases, 12 bases remained unmatched. Germline-derived CDR1 and CDR2 are SGHRS and YFSETQ. The CDR3 spells CASSLSWGGDRGRNTEAFF. The covered CDR3 bases are TGCGCCAGCAGCTTGTCCTGGGGTGGGGACAGGGGGCGAAACACTGAA.

About this clone: The read ends 3 residues early relative to the CDR3; the germline J gene fills the gap. This chain uses TRBV5-1 with TRBJ2-1; perhaps D is TRBD1 or TRBD2 (9 bases each). The CDR3 is made up of 22 amino acids. V shed 0 bases and J shed 4 bases, with 32 bases lying between them. CDR1 and CDR2 from the germline V gene are SGHRS and YFSETQ. The DNA read from the CDR3 is TGCGCCAGCAGCTTGGCCTTCCCCACGGACAGGGGCGCCAGCGGGAGGTACAATGAG. Translated, it gives CASSLAFPTDRGASGRYNE. The whole CDR3 reads CASSLAFPTDRGASGRYNEQFF.

Notes on this clone: The sequence runs out 3 residues before the end of the CDR3; the remainder is reconstructed from the germline J gene. This sequence joins TRBV14 and TRBJ2-7, with D tentatively TRBD1 (5 bases). The CDR3 covers 16 residues. Germline CDR1 SGHDN, CDR2 FVKESK. V dropped 4 bases and J dropped 3 bases, with 19 bases sitting between them. The CDR3 bases that were read are TGTGCCAGCAGCCGGCAAAGGACACCTAACCACTACGAG. It codes for CASSRQRTPNHYE. The entire CDR3 sequence reads CASSRQRTPNHYEQYF.

A note on this clone: The read ends 3 residues before the CDR3 terminus; that terminus is restored from the germline J gene. The chain recombines TRBV19 with TRBJ2-1; a possible D gene is TRBD2 (6 bases). Trimming took off 6 bases at V and 4 bases at J, with 13 bases between the two ends. Per germline, CDR1 LNHDA and CDR2 SQIVND (reference sequence). There are 14 residues in the CDR3. This CDR3 is CASSPGVRYNEQFF. CDR3 bases read: TGTGCCAGTAGCCCGGGGGTTCGGTACAATGAG.

Concerning this clone itself: Read sequence stops 3 residues before the CDR3 end, and the germline J gene provides the missing end. The V and J genes are TRBV19 and TRBJ2-4; 8 bases line up with TRBD1. CDR1 and CDR2 (germline): LNHDA, SQIVND (reference sequence). CDR3 length: 12 amino acids. The CDR3 region is CATGTGIYGQYF. The sequenced CDR3 bases are TGTGCCACCGGGACAGGTATCTATGGT.

Concerning this clone itself: Read coverage stops 3 residues before the CDR3 terminus; the germline J gene supplies the remainder. The rearrangement uses TRBV13 and TRBJ1-5; 8 nucleotides align to TRBD1. With V trimmed by 3 bases and J by 0 bases, 1 base remained unmatched. CDR1 and CDR2 (germline): PRHDT, FYEKMQ (reference sequence). The CDR3 extends over 15 amino acids. CDR3 sequence: CASSFGQGSNQPQHF. The sequenced part of the CDR3 DNA is TGTGCCAGCAGCTTTGGACAGGGTAGCAATCAGCCC.

Worth noting for this clone: The CDR3 is cut off 3 residues early in the read; its end comes from the germline J gene. V gene TRBV14 combines with J gene TRBJ1-1, with 10 bases fitting TRBD1. From germline, CDR1 is SGHDN and CDR2 FVKESK. The CDR3 loop spans 13 amino acids. The CDR3 here is CASGPLTGGAAFF. The part of the CDR3 DNA that was read is TGTGCCAGCGGCCCCCTGACAGGGGGCGCG.

A note on this clone: Coverage ceases 3 residues before the CDR3 finishes, and the germline J gene fills in the end. The chain combines TRBV6-1 with TRBJ1-6, with TRBD1 matching over 7 bases. The CDR3 loop spans 16 amino acids. V shed 0 bases, J shed 10 bases, and the junction held 9 bases outside the gene matches. The V gene's germline CDR1 is MNHNS and CDR2 SASEGT. The sequenced part of the CDR3 DNA is TGTGCCAGCAGTGAAGCGGTGGGGACAGTCAACTCACCC. Its protein product is CASSEAVGTVNSP. The full CDR3 sequence reads CASSEAVGTVNSPLHF.

Notes on this clone: The read ends 3 residues shy of where the CDR3 ends; the end is completed using the germline J gene. This chain links TRBV18 with TRBJ2-1, with D tentatively TRBD2 (5 bases). Trimming pared 6 bases from V and 8 bases from J, leaving 17 bases between. Germline V gene sequence: CDR1 KGHSH, CDR2 LQKENI. The CDR3 is made up of 14 amino acids. Partial CDR3 DNA: TGTGCCAGCTCGGGCAGCCGAGGGTCCGATGAG. Translation gives CASSGSRGSDE. The entire CDR3 reads CASSGSRGSDEQFF.

As for this clone: The sequence runs out 3 residues before the end of the CDR3; the remainder is reconstructed from the germline J gene. Within the sample, other DNA sequences also encode this same CDR3. V is TRBV7-2 and J is TRBJ1-3; D unresolved. Between the trimmed V and J ends, which lost 4 bases and 4 bases, there was a span of 11 bases. Germline assignment: CDR1 SGHTA and CDR2 FQGNSA. This CDR3 spans 14 amino acids. The sequenced CDR3 bases are TGTGCCAGCAGCTCCGGGGTTTCCGGAAACACC. Protein product: CASSSGVSGNT. From start to end, the CDR3 is CASSSGVSGNTIYF.

Concerning this clone: The read halts 3 residues ahead of the CDR3 end, with the missing end drawn from the germline J gene. The rearrangement joins TRBV18 to TRBJ1-2; D is perhaps TRBD1 (5 bases). Germline V gene data show CDR1 as KGHSH and CDR2 as LQKENI. This CDR3 has 14 residues. The DNA read from the CDR3 is TGTGCCAGCTCACCACCGGCAGGGCGAGATACC. It yields the protein CASSPPAGRDT. The whole CDR3 protein is CASSPPAGRDTYTF.

CDR3 DNA, as far as it was read: TGTGCCAGCTCACCACGACAGGCAACTAATGAAAAA. Residues: CASSPRQATNEK. The entire CDR3 protein reads CASSPRQATNEKLFF. The rearrangement links TRBV18 to TRBJ1-4, with D possibly matching TRBD1 (6 bases). The read finishes 3 residues shy of the CDR3 end, and the germline J gene is used to complete it. The CDR3 is 15 residues long. From germline, CDR1 is KGHSH and CDR2 LQKENI. Deletions cut 1 base from V and 0 bases from J, with 6 bases between.

Regarding this clone: The read is 3 residues too short to cover the CDR3 end, so that end is filled in from the germline J gene. This sequence joins TRBV6-2 or TRBV6-3 and TRBJ2-3; 8 bases agree with TRBD1. Germline values: CDR1 MNHEY, CDR2 SVGEGT. The CDR3 length is 15 residues. The chain's CDR3 is CASSPRGRFLKTQYF. Partial CDR3 DNA: TGTGCCAGCAGTCCCAGGGGGCGCTTTTTGAAGACG.

As regards this clone: The CDR3 end is not reached by the read, which stops 3 residues before it; the germline J gene fills it in. The chain is built from TRBV30 and TRBJ2-2; the D is unclear. The CDR3 is 12 residues long. Germline lookup yields CDR1 GTSNPN and CDR2 SVGIG (reference sequence). The CDR3 here is CAWSETNEKLFF. The CDR3 DNA, read in part, is TGTGCCTGGAGCGAAACTAATGAAAAG.

The sequenced CDR3 bases are TGTGCCTGGAGTGGAAGAGGGGGGGGCGCGGGTCAGCCC. This sequence encodes CAWSGRGGGAGQP. The whole CDR3 sequence is CAWSGRGGGAGQPQHF. The chain joins TRBV30 to TRBJ1-5; maybe TRBD1 (6 bases). The read comes to an end 3 residues before the CDR3 does, leaving the germline J gene to fill in the end. CDR1 is GTSNPN, CDR2 SVGIG, per germline (reference sequence). The V end was cut by 1 base, the J end by 6 bases, with 19 bases between. The length of the CDR3 is 16 residues.

On this clone: The read ends 3 residues shy of where the CDR3 ends; the end is completed using the germline J gene. The rearrangement links TRBV18 to TRBJ1-2; D gene ambiguous. The CDR3 totals 15 residues. CDR1 and CDR2 from the germline V gene are KGHSH and LQKENI. CDR3 bases read: TGTGCCAGCTCACCACCTTCGGGGAGCAATTACGAC. This gives the protein CASSPPSGSNYD. The whole CDR3 is CASSPPSGSNYDYTF.

Points on this clone: The CDR3 goes on 3 residues after the read ends, and that part is filled in from the germline J gene. This chain connects TRBV30 to TRBJ1-3; D unclear. From germline, CDR1 is GTSNPN and CDR2 SVGIG (reference sequence). The CDR3 runs to 10 residues. Deletions cut 5 bases from V and 4 bases from J, with 3 bases between. The CDR3 bases that were read are TGTGCCTGGGGCGGAAACACC. Translating gives CAWGGNT. Given in full, the CDR3 is CAWGGNTIYF.

Points on this clone: The read falls 3 residues short of the CDR3 end, and the missing part is taken from the germline J gene. This rearrangement joins TRBV10-3 to TRBJ2-1, with 11 bases matching TRBD2. V was clipped by 5 bases and J by 1 base; unmatched bases: 13. Per germline, CDR1 ENHRY and CDR2 SYGVKD. The length of the CDR3 is 19 residues. The CDR3 spells CAISKVAGGPRRSYNEQFF. The sequenced part of the CDR3 DNA is TGTGCCATCAGTAAAGTAGCGGGAGGGCCTAGACGTTCCTACAATGAG.

Regarding this clone: The sequenced fragment ends 3 residues before the CDR3 boundary, so the rest is inferred from the germline J gene. The chain employs TRBV4-2 and TRBJ2-5; TRBD2 agrees at 8 bases. Trimming cost V 4 bases and J 5 bases; bases outside gene matches: 15. Germline CDR1 reads LGHNA; CDR2 reads YNFKEQ. The CDR3 spans 17 residues. CDR3 bases read: TGTGCCAGCAGCCGAGCCGGGGCAAGCGGGGGCGTGGAGACC. It yields the protein CASSRAGASGGVET. Given in full, the CDR3 is CASSRAGASGGVETQYF.

On this clone itself: The read is 3 residues too short to cover the CDR3 end, so that end is filled in from the germline J gene. The chain employs TRBV4-1 and TRBJ2-7; 12 bases align to TRBD2. The CDR3 has 15 amino acids. The V gene's germline CDR1 is MGHRA and CDR2 YSYEKL. Losses at the gene ends were 3 bases for V and 3 bases for J; bases not matched to a gene: 3. The covered CDR3 bases are TGCGCCAGCAGCCAGGGGACTAGCGGGCTCTACGAG. Protein product: CASSQGTSGLYE. The entire CDR3 protein is CASSQGTSGLYEQYF.

A remark on this clone: The read ends 3 residues shy of where the CDR3 ends; the end is completed using the germline J gene. V usage is TRBV30 and J usage is TRBJ2-3; D gene ambiguous. Trimming pared 0 bases from V and 2 bases from J, leaving 9 bases between. The germline CDR1 and CDR2 sequences are GTSNPN and SVGIG (reference sequence). CDR3 length equals 14 residues. The CDR3 DNA, read in part, is TGTGCCTGGAGTGTATCTAGAACCACAGATACG. Its protein product is CAWSVSRTTDT. From start to end, the CDR3 is CAWSVSRTTDTQYF.